The source of this T cell receptor (beta chain) is a study of tissue T cells after allogeneic stem cell transplantation. Study-wide points: Tissue-detected TCR repertoire was only partly captured by blood and spleen T cells.

Median post-mortem interval was more than nine hours for GI, liver, skin and lymphoid tissues. As for this clone: Antigen: not known.

The germline CDR1 and CDR2 sequences are SQVTM and ANQGSEA. With 0 bases removed from V and 6 bases from J, the gap between germline ends came to 14 bases. The CDR3 is 14 amino acids. Assay used: immunoSEQ multiplex PCR; TCRdb lists only in-frame clones, some missing. The repertoire consists of 5,000 to 7,000 clones, with roughly 67% occurring once and the leading ten covering roughly 13%. Sequenced here: duodenum tissue, sampled at autopsy. The chain joins TRBV29-1 to TRBJ1-2; D is possibly TRBD1 (5 bases). The origin of this receptor is a woman between 18 and 55 years old with breast cancer. CDR3 coding DNA: TGCAGCGTTGAAGAAGGTGCAGGGCAGGATGGCTACACCTTC. Amino acids: CSVEEGAGQDGYTF.